This T cell receptor beta chain is from a study of T cells in women clearing cervical HPV infection. Regarding the study as a whole: CIN3+ cases had significantly higher TCR repertoire richness than controls, but evenness did not differ.

Germline CDR1 is SEHNR and CDR2 is FQNEAQ (reference sequence). V dropped 2 bases and J dropped 5; count of bases not matched to a gene: 6. CDR3 length: 14 residues. Concerning this clone: Its antigen remains unidentified. The read is 3 residues too short to cover the CDR3 end, so that end is filled in from the germline J gene.

TCR beta CDR3 amplified by multiplex PCR from roughly 1,100 ng genomic DNA. Profiling relied on immunoSEQ multiplex PCR, and the TCRdb table lists in-frame clones only, not all of them. In all, the sample yields approximately 40,000 clones. This receptor was identified in a woman aged 18 to 75 with a cervical HPV16 infection that either progressed to CIN3+ or cleared (not recorded which). The chain employs TRBV7-9 and TRBJ2-7, with 7 positions matching TRBD1. The specimen sequenced was blood buffy coat. CDR3: CASSLSGTVDEQYF. The CDR3 bases that were read are TGTGCCAGCAGCTTATCAGGGACAGTTGACGAG.